The entry below gives a single TCR beta chain sequence along with its context. Participants' reported clinical history set cohort assignment. The sample is drawn from a study of blood T cell repertoires in COVID-19. CDR1 is SNHLY and CDR2 is FYNNEI in the germline V gene. The CDR3 covers 16 residues. V lost 9 bases to trimming and J lost 0 bases, with 15 bases between them. Measured with immunoSEQ multiplex PCR; TCRdb has only the in-frame clones, and not every one. Seen here are around 250,000 clones, 88% observed once, and the top ten hold around 3.1%. The sample consisted of PBMCs or T cells enriched from blood (not recorded which). This clonotype was obtained from a woman in her thirties or forties who had been exposed to COVID-19. The chain combines TRBV2 with TRBJ2-6; weak D call: TRBD1 (5 bases). CDR3 sequence: CASLDIINSGANVLTF. CDR3 nucleotide sequence: TGTGCCAGTTTGGACATCATAAACTCTGGGGCCAACGTCCTGACTTTC. The whole variable domain, remainder taken from reference TRBV2 and TRBJ2-6, is EPEVTQTPSHQVTQMGQEVILRCVPISNHLYFYWYRQILGQKVEFLVSFYNNEISEKSEIFDDQFSVERPDGSNFTLKIRSTKLEDSAMYFCASLDIINSGANVLTFGAGSRLTVL.